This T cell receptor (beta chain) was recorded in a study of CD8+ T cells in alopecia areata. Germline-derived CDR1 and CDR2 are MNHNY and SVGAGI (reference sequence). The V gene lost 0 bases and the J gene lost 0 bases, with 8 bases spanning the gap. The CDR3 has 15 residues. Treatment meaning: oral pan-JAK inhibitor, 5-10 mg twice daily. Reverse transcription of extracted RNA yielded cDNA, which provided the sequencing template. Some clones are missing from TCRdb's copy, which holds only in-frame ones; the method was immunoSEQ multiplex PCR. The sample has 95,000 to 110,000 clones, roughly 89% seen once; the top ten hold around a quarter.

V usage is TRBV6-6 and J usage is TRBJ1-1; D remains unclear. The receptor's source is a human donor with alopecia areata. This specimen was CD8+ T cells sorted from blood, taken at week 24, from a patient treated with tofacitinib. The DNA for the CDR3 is TGTGCCAGCAGTTACTCTCAAGGGATGAACACTGAAGCTTTCTTT. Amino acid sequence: CASSYSQGMNTEAFF.